This is a list of T cell receptor beta chains from one sample in a study of blood T cell repertoires in COVID-19. TCRdb's copy holds only in-frame clones and misses some; the assay was immunoSEQ multiplex PCR. Of around 63,000 clones detected, more than 70% appear once; the ten largest clones hold 7.2%. The sample taken for sequencing was peripheral blood. These TCRs come from a man aged 60 to 75 with acute or convalescent COVID-19. CDR3s include the opening cysteine and the closing phenylalanine or tryptophan. The order of the fields is clone size, V gene, D gene, J gene, CDR3 DNA, CDR3 protein. The D gene is left open where the match is weak. Size tells how often a clone was seen (once, few, many) or the class of an expanded clone, and some rows leave it out.

size: .; V: TRBV27; D: .; J: TRBJ2-6; DNA: TGTGCCAGCAGGTCAAATTCTGGGGCCAACGTCCTGACTTTC; CDR3: CASRSNSGANVLTF
size: .; V: TRBV25-1; D: TRBD1; J: TRBJ1-1; DNA: TGTGCCAGCAGTGGTGGGACAGGGCGGGCTTTCTTT; CDR3: CASSGGTGRAFF
size: .; V: TRBV28; D: .; J: TRBJ1-2; DNA: TGTGCCAGCAGTTTATCTTACCCCGCCTTTACAGGGAGGGACTATGGCTACACCTTC; CDR3: CASSLSYPAFTGRDYGYTF
size: .; V: TRBV3-1/TRBV3-2; D: .; J: TRBJ1-2; DNA: TGTGCCAGCAGCCAAGTGGGAGCGGGCTACACCTTC; CDR3: CASSQVGAGYTF
size: few; V: TRBV6-5; D: .; J: TRBJ1-1; DNA: TGTGCCAGCAGTTACTCGAATAGGGTAATGGAGGGGGCTTTCTTT; CDR3: CASSYSNRVMEGAFF
size: .; V: TRBV6-5; D: TRBD2; J: TRBJ2-5; DNA: TGTGCCAGCAGCTTAACCCGGGAGGACCAGTACTTC; CDR3: CASSLTREDQYF
size: .; V: TRBV5-5; D: .; J: TRBJ2-4; DNA: TGTGCCAGCAGCTTGGCCGACTCCGTAATAGCCAAAAACATTCAGTACTTC; CDR3: CASSLADSVIAKNIQYF
size: once; V: TRBV4-2; D: TRBD2; J: TRBJ2-1; DNA: TGTGCCAGCAGCCAAGATCGTCCGGGGGCGGGGGGTCCCTACAATGAGCAGTTCTTC; CDR3: CASSQDRPGAGGPYNEQFF
size: .; V: TRBV30; D: TRBD1; J: TRBJ2-3; DNA: TGTGCCGCGACAGGGCCCTTAAGCACAGATACGCAGTATTTT; CDR3: CAATGPLSTDTQYF
size: .; V: TRBV11-2; D: .; J: TRBJ1-3; DNA: TGTGCCAGCAGCTTAGTGCTGGGGCCATCGGATGGAAACACCATATATTTT; CDR3: CASSLVLGPSDGNTIYF
size: few; V: TRBV3-1/TRBV3-2; D: .; J: TRBJ1-4; DNA: TGTGCCAGCAGCCAAAATTACGGTGCAACTAATGAAAAACTGTTTTTT; CDR3: CASSQNYGATNEKLFF
size: .; V: TRBV5-5; D: .; J: TRBJ2-5; DNA: TGTGCCAGCAGCGTACAGGGTCGGCGGGAGACCCAGTACTTC; CDR3: CASSVQGRRETQYF
size: .; V: TRBV5-5; D: .; J: TRBJ2-5; DNA: TGTGCCAGCAGCTTGGGGCAGGCCTCCATCGAGACCCAGTACTTC; CDR3: CASSLGQASIETQYF
size: once; V: TRBV27; D: .; J: TRBJ2-5; DNA: TGTGCCAGCAGTTTATCCCTCACAGGGCCTGAGACCCAGTACTTC; CDR3: CASSLSLTGPETQYF
size: .; V: TRBV2; D: TRBD1; J: TRBJ2-5; DNA: TGTGCCAGCAGTAGGGAATCCGGACAGGGGAAGACCCAGTACTTC; CDR3: CASSRESGQGKTQYF
size: .; V: TRBV9; D: TRBD1; J: TRBJ2-2; DNA: TGTGCCAGCCGGGACAGTCACACCGGGGAGCTGTTTTTT; CDR3: CASRDSHTGELFF
size: once; V: TRBV19; D: .; J: TRBJ2-7; DNA: TGTGCCAGTAGCCGCGGCGGGGTCACCTACGAGCAGTACTTC; CDR3: CASSRGGVTYEQYF
size: .; V: TRBV19; D: .; J: TRBJ1-1; DNA: TGTGCCAGTAGTATCCAGGGGACCAAGAACACTGAAGCTTTCTTT; CDR3: CASSIQGTKNTEAFF
size: .; V: TRBV18; D: .; J: TRBJ1-2; DNA: TGTGCCAGCTCACCAGAGGTGGACTATGGCTACACCTTC; CDR3: CASSPEVDYGYTF
size: once; V: TRBV6-5; D: .; J: TRBJ2-7; DNA: TGTGCCAGCAGTTACTCCGGGGAGGAGCAGTACTTC; CDR3: CASSYSGEEQYF
size: .; V: TRBV5-5; D: TRBD1; J: TRBJ2-3; DNA: TGTGCCAGCACCCAGGGGGCAGATACGCAGTATTTT; CDR3: CASTQGADTQYF
size: .; V: TRBV19; D: TRBD2; J: TRBJ2-7; DNA: TGTGCCAGTAGTATCGGGACTAGCTCCTACGAGCAGTACTTC; CDR3: CASSIGTSSYEQYF
size: .; V: TRBV28; D: .; J: TRBJ1-1; DNA: TGTGCCAGCACTTCGGGTGGAGGCGAGAACACTGAAGCTTTCTTT; CDR3: CASTSGGGENTEAFF
size: .; V: TRBV3-1/TRBV3-2; D: .; J: TRBJ2-2; DNA: TGTGCCAGCAGCCTAACTTCTCTCGGGGAGCTGTTTTTT; CDR3: CASSLTSLGELFF
size: .; V: TRBV7-3; D: .; J: TRBJ2-2; DNA: TGTGCCAGCAGCCGCAGACCAGGCGGGGAGCTGTTTTTT; CDR3: CASSRRPGGELFF
size: once; V: TRBV3-1/TRBV3-2; D: TRBD1; J: TRBJ2-1; DNA: TGTGCCAGCAGCCAAGCAGGGGGCGGTCGAAATGAGCAGTTCTTC; CDR3: CASSQAGGGRNEQFF
size: .; V: TRBV20-1; D: TRBD2; J: TRBJ2-7; DNA: TGCAGTGCTAGTCCCAGCGGGGGGGCCGAAGAGCAGTACTTC; CDR3: CSASPSGGAEEQYF
size: .; V: TRBV11-2; D: TRBD1; J: TRBJ2-3; DNA: TGTGCCAGCAGCTCGACAGGGTTCACAGATACGCAGTATTTT; CDR3: CASSSTGFTDTQYF
size: once; V: TRBV5-6; D: .; J: TRBJ1-2; DNA: TGTGCCAGCAGCTTGGCAGGGCGGGGACGATATGGCTACACCTTC; CDR3: CASSLAGRGRYGYTF
size: .; V: TRBV6-5; D: TRBD1; J: TRBJ1-1; DNA: TGTGCCAGCAGTCCACCGACAGGGGTGAACACTGAAGCTTTCTTT; CDR3: CASSPPTGVNTEAFF
size: .; V: TRBV5-1; D: TRBD2; J: TRBJ2-5; DNA: TGCGCCAGTAAAGAGCGGGGTTGGGCGTTAGAGACCCAGTACTTC; CDR3: CASKERGWALETQYF
size: .; V: TRBV18; D: .; J: TRBJ2-7; DNA: TGTGCCAGCTCACCCAAGACGGGGTCCCACGAGCAGTACTTC; CDR3: CASSPKTGSHEQYF
size: .; V: TRBV5-1; D: TRBD1; J: TRBJ1-4; DNA: TGCGCCAGCAGCAAACAGGGGGCCCTTGAGGAAAAACTGTTTTTT; CDR3: CASSKQGALEEKLFF
size: .; V: TRBV6-6; D: TRBD1; J: TRBJ1-1; DNA: TGTGCCAGCAGCCCTATGGGACAGATGAACACTGAAGCTTTCTTT; CDR3: CASSPMGQMNTEAFF
size: .; V: TRBV7-3; D: TRBD2; J: TRBJ2-1; DNA: TGTGCCAGCAGCTTAATAGTAGCGGGGGGCAGGAGTGAGCAGTTCTTC; CDR3: CASSLIVAGGRSEQFF
size: .; V: TRBV6-4; D: .; J: TRBJ2-2; DNA: TGTGCCAGCAGTGACTCTGGGGGGTCCGGGGAGCTGTTTTTT; CDR3: CASSDSGGSGELFF
size: .; V: TRBV6-4; D: TRBD2; J: TRBJ2-3; DNA: TGTGCCAGCAGCCCCCTAGCGGGGGCCACAGATACGCAGTATTTT; CDR3: CASSPLAGATDTQYF
size: .; V: TRBV5-4; D: .; J: TRBJ1-4; DNA: TGTGCCAGCAGCCCCTCGCCCGGAGACGTAAACTTTGCAACTAATGAAAAACTGTTTTTT; CDR3: CASSPSPGDVNFATNEKLFF
size: .; V: TRBV16; D: .; J: TRBJ2-2; DNA: TGTGCCAGCAGCCAATCTCTTACGGGGGCCGGGGAGCTGTTTTTT; CDR3: CASSQSLTGAGELFF
size: .; V: TRBV27; D: .; J: TRBJ2-1; DNA: TGTGCCAGCAGTGCCCTCAAAGGGGCGTCCTACAATGAGCAGTTCTTC; CDR3: CASSALKGASYNEQFF
size: .; V: TRBV9; D: .; J: TRBJ2-5; DNA: TGTGCCAGCAGCGTGGGAGAGGCAGGGAGGGGGGCGGAGACCCAGTACTTC; CDR3: CASSVGEAGRGAETQYF